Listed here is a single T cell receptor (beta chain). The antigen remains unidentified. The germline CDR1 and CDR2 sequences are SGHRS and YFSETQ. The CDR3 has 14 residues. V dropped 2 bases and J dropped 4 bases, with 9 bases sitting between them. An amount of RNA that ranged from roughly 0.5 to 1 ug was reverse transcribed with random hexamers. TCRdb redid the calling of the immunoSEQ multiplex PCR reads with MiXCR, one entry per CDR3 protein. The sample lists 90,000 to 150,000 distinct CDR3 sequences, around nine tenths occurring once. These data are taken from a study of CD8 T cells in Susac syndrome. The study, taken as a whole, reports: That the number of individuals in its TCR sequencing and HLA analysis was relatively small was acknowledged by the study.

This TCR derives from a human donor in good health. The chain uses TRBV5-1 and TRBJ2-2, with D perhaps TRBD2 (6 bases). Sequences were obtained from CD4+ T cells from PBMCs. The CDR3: CASSLAGGTGELFF. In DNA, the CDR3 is TGCGCCAGCAGCTTAGCGGGCGGCACCGGGGAGCTGTTTTTT.